This TCR beta chain was captured in a study of CD8+ T cells in alopecia areata. Study information: Treated patients swallowed 5 to 10 mg of oral tofacitinib twice daily.

In the case of this clone: No antigen is known for it.

The study's findings and limits: Higher clonality and more expanded CD8+ clones appeared in lesional than normal scalp.

Reverse transcription of extracted RNA yielded cDNA, which provided the sequencing template. Produced via immunoSEQ multiplex PCR; TCRdb's table is partial and in-frame only. The sample consists of more than 200,000 clones, approximately 61% of them appearing once. This CDR3 is 13 amino acids long. Germline V gene sequence: CDR1 SEHNR, CDR2 FQNEAQ (reference sequence). V trimming: 5 bases; J trimming: 8 bases; junction bases outside the gene matches: 4. Obtained from alopecia areata patients were lesional scalp punch biopsies along with peripheral blood. The rearrangement joins TRBV7-9 to TRBJ2-4; TRBD1 agrees at 9 bases. The TCR sequence derives from a human donor with alopecia areata. The sample here was CD4+ T cells sorted from blood, taken at week 0. The CDR3 nucleotides read TGTGCCAGCAGCCGGACAGGGGCAGACATTCAGTACTTC. Protein: CASSRTGADIQYF. Combining the CDR3 with reference TRBV7-9 and TRBJ2-4 gives the whole variable domain DTGVSQNPRHKITKRGQNVTFRCDPISEHNRLYWYRQTLGQGPEFLTYFQNEAQLEKSRLLSDRFSAERPKGSFSTLEIQRTEQGDSAMYLCASSRTGADIQYFGAGTRLSVL.